These 26 T cell receptor beta chains came from one sample sequenced in a study of T cells expressing NK-cell markers. TCRdb re-called the 5' RACE reads and catalogs CDR3 proteins one per entry, DNA excluded. Its table records about 300,000 distinct CDR3 sequences. Sequencing was carried out using blood T cells: a sorted CD56 or NKG2C T cell subset, CD4+ or CD8+ T cells, or bulk PBMC T cells (not recorded which). The receptors here all came from a woman aged 18 to 75 in good health.

The chain employs TRBV7-9 and TRBJ2-7; TCRdb gives TRBD1 as the D gene, but with no DNA this cannot be confirmed. This CDR3 spans 16 amino acids. Germline CDR1 and CDR2: SEHNR and FQNEAQ (reference sequence). The CDR3 loop is CASSTLDRGLSYEQYF.

The rearrangement joins TRBV7-3 to TRBJ1-1. The germline gives CDR1 SGHTA, CDR2 FQGTGA. The CDR3 length is 13 residues. The CDR3 reads CASSLTPTEEAFF.

The chain combines TRBV7-8 with TRBJ2-4; TCRdb calls TRBD1, which cannot be checked without DNA. CDR3 length: 18 residues. Germline CDR1 and CDR2: SGHVS and FQNEAQ. The CDR3 loop reads CASSLGSRQGASKNIQYF.

The chain combines TRBV4-3 with TRBJ2-1. Looked up from germline, CDR1 is LGHNA and CDR2 is YSLEER. The CDR3 loop spans 15 amino acids. The chain's CDR3 is CASSLHLPYPSEQFF.

The J gene is TRBJ2-3, the V gene TRBV5-1; TCRdb selects TRBD1, and the lack of DNA leaves this call unchecked. The CDR3 spans 14 residues. CDR1 is SGHRS and CDR2 is YFSETQ in the germline V gene. The CDR3 region is CASSLDNRGDTQYF.

V is TRBV12-3 or TRBV12-4 and J is TRBJ1-1; TCRdb outputs TRBD1, but without DNA this stays unchecked. CDR3 size: 18 residues. The CDR3 sequence is CASRQRPGQAHTNTEAFF.

The rearrangement joins TRBV12-3 or TRBV12-4 to TRBJ1-3. The CDR3 covers 15 residues. The CDR3 here is CASSLVPIPGNTIYF.

The rearrangement links TRBV11-3 to TRBJ2-2. From germline, CDR1 is SGHNT and CDR2 YENEEA. The CDR3 totals 14 residues. The CDR3: CASSLVRNTGELFF.

The chain employs TRBV20-1 and TRBJ2-5; no DNA is available, so the TRBD1 call from TCRdb remains unchecked. Looked up from germline, CDR1 is DFQATT and CDR2 is SNEGSKA (reference sequence). This CDR3 contains 14 residues. CDR3 region: CSAETGPTDETQYF.

This chain links TRBV14 with TRBJ2-2; TCRdb's D call, TRBD2, is unchecked because there is no DNA. The CDR3 is 16 amino acids. Germline assignment: CDR1 SGHDN and CDR2 FVKESK. CDR3: CASNSFEGLNTGELFF.

CDR3 residues: CASSPGGLEQYF. V usage is TRBV12-3 or TRBV12-4 and J usage is TRBJ2-7; TCRdb's D call, TRBD1, is unchecked because there is no DNA. The length of the CDR3 is 12 residues.

The V gene is TRBV28, the J gene TRBJ2-1. The CDR3 spans 14 residues. Per the germline V gene, CDR1 is MDHEN and CDR2 is SYDVKM. The CDR3 protein is CASLTLSSYNEQFF.

CDR3: CASSGSLLTGELFF. This rearrangement joins TRBV10-2 to TRBJ2-2. Germline CDR1 is WSHSY and CDR2 is SAAADI. The CDR3 has 14 amino acids.

This chain links TRBV5-1 with TRBJ2-3. The CDR3 sequence is 15 residues long. Germline V lookup: CDR1 SGHRS, CDR2 YFSETQ. The CDR3 protein is CASSSWTEITDTQYF.

The chain is built from TRBV10-3 and TRBJ2-5; the D call of TRBD1 rests on TCRdb alone, since no DNA is present to check it. The CDR3 runs 16 residues. CDR1 is ENHRY and CDR2 is SYGVKD in the germline V gene. CDR3: CAISESGGPKQETQYF.

V usage is TRBV29-1 and J usage is TRBJ2-3. Germline CDR1 reads SQVTM; CDR2 reads ANQGSEA. The CDR3 loop spans 14 amino acids. CDR3 in amino acids: CSVAVHQNTDTQYF.

The chain has TRBV6-5 and TRBJ2-1. Germline V lookup: CDR1 MNHEY, CDR2 SVGAGI. There are 11 residues in the CDR3. CDR3 region: CASRTYNEQFF.

The genes are TRBV12-3 or TRBV12-4 and TRBJ2-3; TCRdb's assignment of TRBD2 cannot be checked, as there is no DNA. This CDR3 is built from 17 residues. The CDR3 loop is CASSPARGAGGRDTQYF.

The chain links TRBV10-3 to TRBJ2-2; there is no DNA to check the TCRdb D call of TRBD1. The CDR3 is made up of 16 amino acids. The germline CDR1 and CDR2 sequences are ENHRY and SYGVKD. This chain's CDR3 is CAISPYRDSVPGELFF.

The chain uses TRBV7-9 and TRBJ2-5. Germline V gene lookup returns CDR1 SEHNR and CDR2 FQNEAQ (reference sequence). The CDR3 spans 14 residues. The CDR3 sequence is CASSLAFARETQYF. Drawing the rest from reference TRBV7-9 and TRBJ2-5, the complete variable domain is DTGVSQNPRHKITKRGQNVTFRCDPISEHNRLYWYRQTLGQGPEFLTYFQNEAQLEKSRLLSDRFSAERPKGSFSTLEIQRTEQGDSAMYLCASSLAFARETQYFGPGTRLLVL.

The rearrangement joins TRBV12-3 or TRBV12-4 to TRBJ1-1; TCRdb outputs TRBD1, but without DNA this stays unchecked. CDR3 length equals 13 residues. The CDR3 loop is CASSFRDRKEAFF.

The chain couples TRBV5-1 to TRBJ2-3. Germline loops: CDR1 SGHRS, CDR2 YFSETQ. CDR3 length: 11 residues. CDR3 sequence: CASSLTDTQYF.

V and J are TRBV30 and TRBJ2-3. The germline CDR1 and CDR2 sequences are GTSNPN and SVGIG (reference sequence). This CDR3 contains 13 residues. CDR3 in amino acids: CAWSVEPTDTQYF.

The chain has TRBV29-1 and TRBJ2-5; TCRdb's D gene call, TRBD2, goes unchecked for lack of DNA. Germline-derived CDR1 and CDR2 are SQVTM and ANQGSEA. CDR3 size: 12 residues. The CDR3 spells CSVGGYGETQYF.

V gene TRBV7-9 combines with J gene TRBJ1-2; as DNA is missing, the TRBD1 call by TCRdb cannot be tested. The germline V gene encodes CDR1 SEHNR and CDR2 FQNEAQ (reference sequence). The CDR3 is made up of 14 amino acids. The CDR3 here is CASTRIEVGGGYTF.

V usage is TRBV12-3 or TRBV12-4 and J usage is TRBJ2-1. CDR3 length: 15 amino acids. The chain's CDR3 is CASSQTGGSYNEQFF.